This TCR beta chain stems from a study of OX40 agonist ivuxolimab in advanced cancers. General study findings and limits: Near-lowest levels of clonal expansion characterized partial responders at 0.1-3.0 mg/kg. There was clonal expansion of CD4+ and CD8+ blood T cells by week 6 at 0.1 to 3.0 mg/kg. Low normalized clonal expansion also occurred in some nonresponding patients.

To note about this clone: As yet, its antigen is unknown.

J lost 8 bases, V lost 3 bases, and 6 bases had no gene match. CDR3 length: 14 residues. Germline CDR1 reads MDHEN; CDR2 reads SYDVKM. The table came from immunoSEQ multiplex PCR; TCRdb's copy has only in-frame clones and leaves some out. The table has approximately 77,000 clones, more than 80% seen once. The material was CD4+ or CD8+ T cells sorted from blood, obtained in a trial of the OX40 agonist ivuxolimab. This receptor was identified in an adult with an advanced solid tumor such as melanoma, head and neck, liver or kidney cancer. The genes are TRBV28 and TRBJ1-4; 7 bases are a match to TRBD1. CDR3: CASSFDRVLEKLFF. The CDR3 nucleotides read TGTGCCAGCAGTTTCGACAGGGTGCTGGAAAAACTGTTTTTT.